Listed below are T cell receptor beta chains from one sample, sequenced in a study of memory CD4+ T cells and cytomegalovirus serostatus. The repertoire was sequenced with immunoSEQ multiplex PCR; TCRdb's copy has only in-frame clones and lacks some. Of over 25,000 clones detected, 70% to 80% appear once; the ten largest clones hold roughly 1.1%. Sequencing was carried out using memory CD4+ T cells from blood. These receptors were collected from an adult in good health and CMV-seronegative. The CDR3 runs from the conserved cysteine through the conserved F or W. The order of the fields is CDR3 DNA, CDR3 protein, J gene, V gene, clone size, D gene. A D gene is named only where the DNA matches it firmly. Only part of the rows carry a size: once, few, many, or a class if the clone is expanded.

TGTGCCAGCGGGCAACTCGGCTCACTGGATACGCAGTATTTT CASGQLGSLDTQYF TRBJ2-3 TRBV6-1 . .
TGTGCCAGCAGTTTCGGGGTCGGGACAGGGGGTCAGTCCCAGCATTTT CASSFGVGTGGQSQHF TRBJ1-5 TRBV28 . TRBD1
TGTGCCAGCAGTGATAACGGCAATCAGCCCCAGCATTTT CASSDNGNQPQHF TRBJ1-5 TRBV27 few .
TGCGCCAGCAGAGAACGATCCGAAAGTCAATCTGAAGCTTTCTTT CASRERSESQSEAFF TRBJ1-1 TRBV5-1 . .
TGCGCCAGCAGCCAAATGAGCGGGAGGCCGAGCTCCTACAATGAGCAGTTCTTC CASSQMSGRPSSYNEQFF TRBJ2-1 TRBV4-1 . TRBD2
TGTGCCTGGAGTGTAATGCAGGGAGCTAACTATGGCTACACCTTC CAWSVMQGANYGYTF TRBJ1-2 TRBV30 . .
TGTGCCAGCAGCCTAAAACGTACGGACAATGAGCAGTTCTTC CASSLKRTDNEQFF TRBJ2-1 TRBV7-8 . .
TGTGCCAGCAGCCCCCGGACAGGGTTGAACGAGCAGTACTTC CASSPRTGLNEQYF TRBJ2-7 TRBV7-8 once TRBD1
TGTGCCAGCAGTTTCAGGAGAGATCAGCCCCAGCATTTT CASSFRRDQPQHF TRBJ1-5 TRBV7-9 . .
TGTGCCAGCAGCCGCTTGATGGGGTATCAGCCCCAGCATTTT CASSRLMGYQPQHF TRBJ1-5 TRBV6-6 few .
TGTGCCAGCAGTCCGGGACAGCTCTCTGGAAACACCATATATTTT CASSPGQLSGNTIYF TRBJ1-3 TRBV6-6 . TRBD1
TGTGCCAGCTCACCATCCAGGGAAGTATGGTCCTACGAGCAGTACTTC CASSPSREVWSYEQYF TRBJ2-7 TRBV18 . .
TGCGCCAGCAGCTTGGCACCAGACAGGGTGAACACTGAAGCTTTCTTT CASSLAPDRVNTEAFF TRBJ1-1 TRBV5-1 few TRBD1
TGTGCCAGCAGTCCCCCGGGCCATGCAACTAATGAAAAACTGTTTTTT CASSPPGHATNEKLFF TRBJ1-4 TRBV28 . .
TGTGCCAGTCGCCGGACAGGGGCCAACTCTGGGTCCAAAAACATTCAGTACTTC CASRRTGANSGSKNIQYF TRBJ2-4 TRBV19 . TRBD1
TGTGCCAGCAGCCCCCTCGACGGGGAGCTGTTTTTT CASSPLDGELFF TRBJ2-2 TRBV11-2 few .
TGTGCCAGCAGGGACCCTAGCAGGGCGAACACCGGGGAGCTGTTTTTT CASRDPSRANTGELFF TRBJ2-2 TRBV5-8 once .
TGTGCCAGCAGCTTGGACAGAACAATATACAATGAGCAGTTCTTC CASSLDRTIYNEQFF TRBJ2-1 TRBV7-2 . .
TGTGCCAGCAGCCGACAGGTTAGCACAGATACGCAGTATTTT CASSRQVSTDTQYF TRBJ2-3 TRBV6-5 . .
TGTGCCACCGCTCCCGGGGGGAGCGGTGGCTACACCTTC CATAPGGSGGYTF TRBJ1-2 TRBV19 . .
TGCGCCAGCAGTTTTACCGGGACAGGGCGTGAAAAACTGTTTTTT CASSFTGTGREKLFF TRBJ1-4 TRBV5-1 . TRBD1